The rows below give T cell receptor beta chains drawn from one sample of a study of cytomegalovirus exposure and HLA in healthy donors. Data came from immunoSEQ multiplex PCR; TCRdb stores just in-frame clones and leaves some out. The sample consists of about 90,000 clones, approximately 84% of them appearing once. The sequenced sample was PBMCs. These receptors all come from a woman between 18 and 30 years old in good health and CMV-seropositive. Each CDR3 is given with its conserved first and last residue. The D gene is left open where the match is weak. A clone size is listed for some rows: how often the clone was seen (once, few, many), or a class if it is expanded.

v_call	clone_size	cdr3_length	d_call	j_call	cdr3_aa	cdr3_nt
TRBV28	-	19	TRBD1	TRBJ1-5	CASSLGTALSYYSNQPQHF	TGTGCCAGCAGTTTGGGGACAGCACTCTCTTACTATAGCAATCAGCCCCAGCATTTT
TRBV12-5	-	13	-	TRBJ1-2	CASGLGRGGGYTF	TGTGCTAGTGGTTTGGGCAGGGGTGGTGGCTACACCTTC
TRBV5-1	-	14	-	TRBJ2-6	CASSPSSGANVLTF	TGCGCCAGCAGCCCGAGCTCTGGGGCCAACGTCCTGACTTTC
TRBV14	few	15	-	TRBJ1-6	CASSHLDGGGSPLHF	TGTGCCAGCAGCCACCTCGACGGGGGAGGCTCACCCCTCCACTTT
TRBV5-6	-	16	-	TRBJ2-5	CASSLEFLKPQETQYF	TGTGCCAGCAGCTTGGAGTTCCTGAAGCCGCAAGAGACCCAGTACTTC
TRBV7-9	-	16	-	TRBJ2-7	CASVLGGAGATTEQYF	TGTGCCAGCGTCCTGGGGGGTGCAGGCGCAACCACGGAGCAGTACTTC
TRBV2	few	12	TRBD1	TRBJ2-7	CASSGDRGEQYF	TGTGCCAGCAGTGGGGACAGGGGCGAGCAGTACTTC
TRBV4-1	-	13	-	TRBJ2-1	CASSQDAVNEQFF	TGCGCCAGCAGCCAAGATGCGGTCAATGAGCAGTTCTTC
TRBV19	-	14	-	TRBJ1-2	CASSPRPDFYGYTF	TGTGCCAGTAGCCCCCGGCCAGACTTCTATGGCTACACCTTC
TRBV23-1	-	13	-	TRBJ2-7	CASSRGTDYEQYF	TGCGCCAGCAGTCGCGGGACAGACTACGAGCAGTACTTC
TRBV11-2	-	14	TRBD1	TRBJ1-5	CASSQGQGGQPQHF	TGTGCCAGCAGCCAAGGACAGGGGGGGCAGCCCCAGCATTTT
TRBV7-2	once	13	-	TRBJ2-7	CASSPGVRYEQYF	TGTGCCAGCAGCCCCGGGGTACGCTACGAGCAGTACTTC
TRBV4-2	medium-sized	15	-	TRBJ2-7	CASSQDPGSSYEQYF	TGTGCCAGCAGCCAAGATCCGGGGAGCTCCTACGAGCAGTACTTC
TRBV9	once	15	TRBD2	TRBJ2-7	CASSVAAGASYEQYF	TGTGCCAGCAGCGTAGCAGCGGGGGCCTCCTACGAGCAGTACTTC
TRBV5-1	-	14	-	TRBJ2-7	CASSLDHGGYEQYF	TGCGCCAGCAGCTTGGATCATGGAGGCTACGAGCAGTACTTC
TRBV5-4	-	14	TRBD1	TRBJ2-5	CASSWGQGYETQYF	TGTGCCAGCAGCTGGGGACAGGGCTATGAGACCCAGTACTTC
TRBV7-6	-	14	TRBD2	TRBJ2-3	CASSLGRKRGGKYF	TGTGCCAGCAGCTTAGGGCGGAAGCGGGGCGGAAAGTATTTT
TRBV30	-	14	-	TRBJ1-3	CACHQPRAGNTIYF	TGTGCCTGCCACCAACCCAGGGCTGGAAACACCATATATTTT
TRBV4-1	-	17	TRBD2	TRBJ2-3	CASSQEFPSGGPDTQYF	TGCGCCAGCAGCCAAGAATTCCCTAGCGGGGGCCCAGATACGCAGTATTTT